These T cell receptor beta chains were read from a single sample in a study of T cell responses to AZD1222 COVID-19 vaccine. Profiled with immunoSEQ multiplex PCR; TCRdb holds only in-frame clones, not every one. The table has around 170,000 clones, around 88% seen once. This sample comprised peripheral blood, obtained 28 days after the second AZD1222 dose. The receptor source for this set is an adult who received the AZD1222 COVID-19 vaccine. Both conserved end residues are part of each CDR3. D genes are given only for firm matches. Clone size is not always given. Where it is, it says once, few, many or a class for expanded clones.

TRBJ2-7	TRBD1	TRBV11-2	-	TGTGCCAGCAGCCTGGGACAGGCATCCTACGAGCAGTACTTC	CASSLGQASYEQYF
TRBJ1-1	-	TRBV14	few	TGTGCCAGCAGCCAAGATCTAGGATTTCGCACTGAAGCTTTCTTT	CASSQDLGFRTEAFF
TRBJ1-6	TRBD1	TRBV7-2	-	TGTGCCAGCAGCCCGACAGGGATGAGCTCCTATAATTCACCCCTCCACTTT	CASSPTGMSSYNSPLHF
TRBJ1-1	-	TRBV11-2	-	TGTGCCAGCATCATGGGCAGCTTGAACACTGAAGCTTTCTTT	CASIMGSLNTEAFF
TRBJ1-2	-	TRBV7-3	once	TGTGCCAGCAGCTTAAGTGGACAGACCTACACCTTC	CASSLSGQTYTF
TRBJ1-1	-	TRBV19	once	TGTGCCAGTTTGAGGCAGGGCGGCGCTGAAGCTTTCTTT	CASLRQGGAEAFF
TRBJ2-6	-	TRBV3-1/TRBV3-2	-	TGTGCCAGCAGCCAAGATCCCCCGACAGCCGGGGCCAACGTCCTGACTTTC	CASSQDPPTAGANVLTF
TRBJ1-2	-	TRBV29-1	-	TGCAGCGTTGGGGATGGGGGTGGCTACACCTTC	CSVGDGGGYTF
TRBJ2-7	-	TRBV6-2/TRBV6-3	few	TGTGCCAGCAGTTACAGCCAGGGTCCCTACTACGAGCAGTACTTC	CASSYSQGPYYEQYF
TRBJ1-6	-	TRBV5-4	-	TGTGCCAGCAGCTTGGGCGGGACTGCGAATTCACCCCTCCACTTT	CASSLGGTANSPLHF
TRBJ1-1	TRBD1	TRBV5-1	-	TGCGCCAGCAGCCAGGGGGTAATGAACACTGAAGCTTTCTTT	CASSQGVMNTEAFF
TRBJ1-1	TRBD1	TRBV4-2	-	TGTGCCAGCAGCCCGTGGACAGGGCGGAACACTGAAGCTTTCTTT	CASSPWTGRNTEAFF
TRBJ2-5	-	TRBV19	-	TGTGCCAGTAAGTCCGGTTGGCAGGGAGAGACCCAGTACTTC	CASKSGWQGETQYF
TRBJ1-1	-	TRBV28	-	TGTGCCAGCACCTCCCGTTTCGAAGGGCACACTGAAGCTTTCTTT	CASTSRFEGHTEAFF
TRBJ1-1	-	TRBV19	-	TGTGCCAGTAGTATAGGGCACCCTCTTGAAGCTTTCTTT	CASSIGHPLEAFF
TRBJ1-2	-	TRBV6-2/TRBV6-3	-	TGTGCCAGCAGTTCCAGGGGAAAGAGCTATGGCTACACCTTC	CASSSRGKSYGYTF
TRBJ2-3	-	TRBV5-1	-	TGCGCCAGCAGCTTGGATCCTTTATCAGATACGCAGTATTTT	CASSLDPLSDTQYF
TRBJ1-5	-	TRBV19	-	TGTGCCAGTAGTATCGGGCAGGGTACGAATCAGCCCCAGCATTTT	CASSIGQGTNQPQHF
TRBJ2-3	TRBD2	TRBV3-1/TRBV3-2	-	TGTGCCAGCAGCCCGACGCCGGGACTAGCGGGGGGTAGCACAGATACGCAGTATTTT	CASSPTPGLAGGSTDTQYF
TRBJ2-1	-	TRBV4-1	once	TGCGCCAGCAGCCAATCGGGGACACTGGATGAGCAGTTCTTC	CASSQSGTLDEQFF
TRBJ2-1	-	TRBV6-5	-	TGTGCCAGCAGCCGTGCGGGGATATACAATGAGCAGTTCTTC	CASSRAGIYNEQFF
TRBJ1-1	TRBD1	TRBV6-2/TRBV6-3	-	TGTGCCAGCAGTAAGACAGGGGGCGGCACTGAAGCTTTCTTT	CASSKTGGGTEAFF
TRBJ1-3	-	TRBV6-1	few	TGTGCCAGCAGTGAAGTCCTCTCCTCGGGGTCCGGAAACACCATATATTTT	CASSEVLSSGSGNTIYF
TRBJ1-1	-	TRBV3-1/TRBV3-2	once	TGTGCCAGCAGCTCCCAACCCGGGGGCTACACTGAAGCTTTCTTT	CASSSQPGGYTEAFF
TRBJ1-5	-	TRBV19	-	TGTGCCAGTAGCCCTGACAGACCTAATCAGCCCCAGCATTTT	CASSPDRPNQPQHF
TRBJ2-1	TRBD2	TRBV7-9	once	TGTGCCAGCAGCCCTAGTGGTAGCGGGGGGATGCAGTTCTTC	CASSPSGSGGMQFF
TRBJ1-2	-	TRBV2	-	TGTGCCAGCAGTGATTCGGGGGCGCGGGGTTATGGCTACACCTTC	CASSDSGARGYGYTF
TRBJ2-1	-	TRBV11-3	-	TGTGCCAGCAGCTTAGATGAGACCAATGAGCAGTTCTTC	CASSLDETNEQFF
TRBJ1-4	-	TRBV28	-	TGTGCCAGCAGTTTATTAGGTGGGAGAAAAACTAATGAAAAACTGTTTTTT	CASSLLGGRKTNEKLFF
TRBJ1-2	-	TRBV19	-	TGTGCCAGTAGTAGGGGCAGGTCTGGCTATGGCTACACCTTC	CASSRGRSGYGYTF
TRBJ2-7	-	TRBV7-9	-	TGTGCCAGCAGCTTGGGGGCAACTCCCCCCTACGAGCAGTACTTC	CASSLGATPPYEQYF
TRBJ1-1	TRBD1	TRBV5-1	-	TGCGCCAGCAGCTTGAACCGGGACAGTGAAGCTTTCTTT	CASSLNRDSEAFF
TRBJ1-6	-	TRBV30	-	TGTGCCTGGAGTGTAATTGGGATCGGAAATTCACCCCTCCACTTT	CAWSVIGIGNSPLHF